The 10 T cell receptor beta chains presented below share a single source sample, sequenced in a study of T cells after yellow fever vaccination. TCRdb ran MiXCR on the 5' RACE reads and lists one entry per CDR3 protein. The sample records 450,000 to 600,000 distinct CDR3 sequences, roughly a sixth being singletons. The specimen comprised PBMCs, sampled 5 days after the first yellow fever vaccination. The receptors shown here come from a man between 18 and 35 years old who received the YFV17D yellow fever vaccine.

This clonotype was detected ten times or more. Here the CDR3 reads CASSQAVTAGGADTQYF. Written as DNA, the CDR3 is TGCGCCAGCAGCCAAGCGGTAACAGCGGGGGGTGCGGATACGCAGTATTTT. The rearrangement uses TRBV4-3 and TRBJ2-3; 9 bases match TRBD2. This CDR3 comprises 17 residues. The ends lost 1 base at V and 6 bases at J; junction bases unmatched: 11. CDR1 and CDR2 from the germline V gene are LGHNA and YSLEER.

In this sample, this clonotype turned up a few times. This sequence joins TRBV5-4 and TRBJ2-1; either TRBD1 or TRBD2 may supply D (6 bases each). V was pared by 3 bases and J by 8 bases, with 12 bases between. Germline CDR1 is SGHNT and CDR2 is YYREEE (reference sequence). The CDR3 runs to 13 residues. CDR3 protein: CASSYRGLHEQFF. The CDR3 bases are TGTGCCAGCAGCTACCGGGGGCTCCATGAGCAGTTCTTC.

V gene TRBV20-1 combines with J gene TRBJ2-5, with D possibly TRBD1 on 6 matching bases. The CDR3 extends over 13 amino acids. The V gene lost 6 bases and the J gene lost 3 bases, with 14 bases spanning the gap. Germline CDR1 and CDR2: DFQATT and SNEGSKA (reference sequence). For the CDR3, the DNA is TGCAGTGCCAGGGGCCAAACAGAAGAGACCCAGTACTTC. Residues: CSARGQTEETQYF.

V gene TRBV7-9 combines with J gene TRBJ2-4; 9 nucleotides align to TRBD1. Looked up from germline, CDR1 is SEHNR and CDR2 is FQNEAQ (reference sequence). V lost 3 bases to trimming and J lost 8 bases; unmatched junction nucleotides: 8. CDR3 length: 15 amino acids. The CDR3 is CASSLGTGLRDIQYF. Here the CDR3 DNA reads TGTGCCAGCAGCTTGGGGACAGGGTTAAGAGACATTCAGTACTTC. Based on the CDR3 plus reference TRBV7-9 and TRBJ2-4, the full variable domain is DTGVSQNPRHKITKRGQNVTFRCDPISEHNRLYWYRQTLGQGPEFLTYFQNEAQLEKSRLLSDRFSAERPKGSFSTLEIQRTEQGDSAMYLCASSLGTGLRDIQYFGAGTRLSVL.

The chain recombines TRBV7-2 with TRBJ2-1; 11 bases align to TRBD2. Unmatched junction bases numbered 8, after V lost 5 bases and J lost 8 bases. The germline V gene has CDR1 SGHTA and CDR2 FQGNSA. CDR3 length: 15 amino acids. CDR3 sequence: CASSLIAGGRYEQFF. Written as DNA, the CDR3 is TGTGCCAGCAGCCTCATAGCGGGGGGGCGGTATGAGCAGTTCTTC.

This clonotype turned up a few times. The V gene is TRBV7-9, the J gene TRBJ2-3, with D maybe TRBD2 (6 bases). Germline V lookup: CDR1 SEHNR, CDR2 FQNEAQ (reference sequence). The V and J ends lost 5 bases and 2 bases respectively, with 11 bases between them. The CDR3 sequence is 14 residues long. The CDR3 protein is CASSTGGYTDTQYF. The CDR3 DNA reads TGTGCCAGCAGCACCGGGGGATACACAGATACGCAGTATTTT. Drawing the rest from reference TRBV7-9 and TRBJ2-3, the complete variable domain is DTGVSQNPRHKITKRGQNVTFRCDPISEHNRLYWYRQTLGQGPEFLTYFQNEAQLEKSRLLSDRFSAERPKGSFSTLEIQRTEQGDSAMYLCASSTGGYTDTQYFGPGTRLTVL.

The CDR3 protein is CAWSRDRTFQDTQYF. The CDR3 DNA is TGTGCCTGGAGTAGGGACAGGACCTTCCAAGATACGCAGTATTTT. The chain couples TRBV30 to TRBJ2-3; 8 bases map to TRBD1. The V and J ends lost 2 bases and 5 bases, in that order; junction bases with no gene match: 9. CDR3 length: 15 residues. The germline V gene encodes CDR1 GTSNPN and CDR2 SVGIG (reference sequence).

The table lists this clonotype with a few counts. The chain couples TRBV27 to TRBJ1-4; D not resolved. The CDR3 length is 13 residues. With 5 bases removed from V and 5 bases from J, the gap between germline ends came to 9 bases. Germline CDR1 is MNHEY and CDR2 is SMNVEV (reference sequence). The CDR3 sequence: CASSPRLNEKLFF. CDR3 DNA sequence: TGTGCCAGCAGTCCGCGCCTCAATGAAAAACTGTTTTTT.

This clonotype turned up a few times. J is TRBJ1-1 and V is TRBV5-1; TRBD1 might be the D (5 bases). The CDR3 has 13 amino acids. Germline V gene sequence: CDR1 SGHRS, CDR2 YFSETQ. The germline V and J ends were trimmed by 4 bases and 10 bases, with 17 bases remaining between them. The CDR3 nucleotides read TGCGCCAGCAGCACTGAGTACCGGGACGGAGCTTTCTTT. This sequence encodes CASSTEYRDGAFF. Full variable domain (remainder filled in from reference TRBV5-1 and TRBJ1-1): KAGVTQTPRYLIKTRGQQVTLSCSPISGHRSVSWYQQTPGQGLQFLFEYFSETQRNKGNFPGRFSGRQFSNSRSEMNVSTLELGDSALYLCASSTEYRDGAFFGQGTRLTVV.

Only a few counts were recorded for this clonotype. The genes are TRBV12-3 or TRBV12-4 and TRBJ1-4; no reliable D call. Deletions cut 3 bases from V and 7 bases from J, with 9 bases between. The CDR3 covers 13 residues. CDR3 sequence reads: CASSFRTGEKLFF. The CDR3 coding sequence is TGTGCCAGCAGTTTTCGGACGGGTGAAAAACTGTTTTTT.